These 8 T cell receptor beta chains originate from one sample sequenced in a study of blood T cell repertoires in COVID-19. Using immunoSEQ multiplex PCR, the repertoire was profiled, and TCRdb retains in-frame clones only, with some absent. The sample holds a few hundred thousand clones, 70% to 90% seen once. Sequencing was carried out using peripheral blood. The receptors shown here come from a woman in her thirties with COVID-19, enrolled during active disease.

This chain connects TRBV5-1 to TRBJ1-4; TRBD1 aligns across 9 bases. From germline, CDR1 is SGHRS and CDR2 YFSETQ. This CDR3 is built from 15 residues. The trim removed 4 bases at V and 2 bases at J, leaving 3 bases unmatched. The CDR3 DNA reads TGCGCCAGCAGCGCGACAGGGGGGACTAATGAAAAACTGTTTTTT. Translating gives CASSATGGTNEKLFF.

The V and J genes are TRBV5-1 and TRBJ2-2; TRBD2 matches 7 bases. CDR3 length equals 16 residues. Germline CDR1 and CDR2: SGHRS and YFSETQ. V shed 0 bases and J 5 bases; nucleotides not matched to a gene: 7. CDR3 loop: CASSLAGGTQTGELFF. The CDR3 region has the DNA TGCGCCAGCAGCTTGGCGGGGGGAACCCAGACCGGGGAGCTGTTTTTT. Complete variable domain (other parts from reference TRBV5-1 and TRBJ2-2): KAGVTQTPRYLIKTRGQQVTLSCSPISGHRSVSWYQQTPGQGLQFLFEYFSETQRNKGNFPGRFSGRQFSNSRSEMNVSTLELGDSALYLCASSLAGGTQTGELFFGEGSRLTVL.

This clone showed up just a few times. The chain recombines TRBV28 with TRBJ2-2; the match to TRBD1 covers 8 bases. This CDR3 region has 18 residues. V lost 7 bases, J lost 4 bases, and 17 bases stayed unmatched. Germline-derived CDR1 and CDR2 are MDHEN and SYDVKM. The CDR3: CASKRVGTGRQSTGELFF. The CDR3 DNA follows: TGTGCCAGCAAGAGGGTCGGGACAGGTCGTCAAAGCACCGGGGAGCTGTTTTTT.

The V gene is TRBV27, the J gene TRBJ2-6; TRBD2 aligns across 10 bases. The CDR3 covers 19 residues. J was trimmed by 0 bases and V by 0 bases; bases with no gene match: 5. CDR1 is MNHEY, CDR2 SMNVEV, per germline (reference sequence). In DNA form, the CDR3 reads TGTGCCAGCAGTTTATCGAGCGGGAGGGCCCTCTCTGGGGCCAACGTCCTGACTTTC. Residues: CASSLSSGRALSGANVLTF.

This clone was recorded only once. The V and J genes are TRBV7-9 and TRBJ2-3; TRBD2 aligns across 15 bases. The V and J ends lost 4 bases and 4 bases, in that order; junction bases with no gene match: 6. Germline V gene lookup returns CDR1 SEHNR and CDR2 FQNEAQ (reference sequence). This CDR3 has 17 residues. The CDR3 is CASSSWTSGRDADTQYF. The DNA for the CDR3 is TGTGCCAGCAGCTCCTGGACTAGCGGGAGGGACGCAGATACGCAGTATTTT.

V gene TRBV5-1 combines with J gene TRBJ1-4; weak D call: TRBD1 (5 bases). The CDR3 is 15 amino acids. Germline V CDR1 and CDR2: SGHRS, YFSETQ. V gave up 1 base and J gave up 8 bases, with 15 bases separating them. DNA of the CDR3: TGCGCCAGCAGCTTGCGGGGGGAATTAGGAGAAAAACTGTTTTTT. Its protein product is CASSLRGELGEKLFF.

V is TRBV24-1 and J is TRBJ2-7, with a tentative D call TRBD1 (5 bases). Trimming removed 3 bases from V and 3 bases from J, with 8 bases in between. Germline V gene lookup returns CDR1 KGHDR and CDR2 SFDVKD. CDR3 length: 13 residues. The CDR3 region has the DNA TGTGCCACCAGTGATACAGACAGCTACGAGCAGTACTTC. The encoded protein is CATSDTDSYEQYF.

The rearrangement links TRBV5-1 to TRBJ1-1; D might be TRBD1 (5 bases). This CDR3 contains 10 residues. Germline V gene sequence: CDR1 SGHRS, CDR2 YFSETQ. Trimming shortened V by 6 bases and J by 8 bases, and 8 bases separated the two germline ends. The CDR3 DNA sequence: TGCGCCAGCATTCGACAGGAAGCTTTCTTT. Amino acid sequence: CASIRQEAFF.